Following are 32 T cell receptor beta chains from one sample sequenced in a study of early T cells in non-severe SARS-CoV-2 infection. Each CDR3 protein is one row after TCRdb ran MiXCR on the 5' RACE reads. The sample lists tens of thousands of distinct CDR3 sequences; about 6.5% were seen once. Source: whole blood, taken at baseline. The receptors here all came from an adult who was a healthcare worker with PCR-confirmed SARS-CoV-2 infection or an uninfected control (not recorded which).

This clonotype came up a few times. The gene calls are TRBV18 and TRBJ2-1; no clear D gene. Germline V gene lookup returns CDR1 KGHSH and CDR2 LQKENI. This CDR3 has 14 residues. The V end lost 0 bases, the J end lost 4 bases, and 7 bases lay between the germline ends. CDR3 sequence: CASSPPVVYNEQFF. CDR3 nucleotides: TGTGCCAGCTCACCACCGGTCGTATACAATGAGCAGTTCTTC. Full variable domain (rest looked up from reference TRBV18 and TRBJ2-1): NAGVMQNPRHLVRRRGQEARLRCSPMKGHSHVYWYRQLPEEGLKFMVYLQKENIIDESGMPKERFSAEFPKEGPSILRIQQVVRGDSAAYFCASSPPVVYNEQFFGPGTRLTVL.

This clonotype was detected many times. In DNA, the CDR3 is TGCGCCAGCAGCTTGCAGGACGGGACCACAGATACGCAGTATTTT. Protein: CASSLQDGTTDTQYF. This sequence joins TRBV5-1 and TRBJ2-3, with D perhaps assigned TRBD1 or TRBD2 (5 bases each). CDR1 and CDR2 from the germline V gene are SGHRS and YFSETQ. V gave up 1 base and J gave up 2 bases, with 11 bases separating them. This CDR3 is 15 amino acids long.

The V call is TRBV28, the J call TRBJ1-1, with 7 bases aligning to TRBD1. V lost 3 bases to trimming and J lost 1 base; unmatched junction nucleotides: 8. The CDR3 contains 16 residues. Germline values: CDR1 MDHEN, CDR2 SYDVKM. The CDR3 sequence: CASSFLRDSSNTEAFF. The CDR3 DNA follows: TGTGCCAGCAGTTTTCTCCGGGACAGCTCGAACACTGAAGCTTTCTTT.

This clonotype was counted a few times. V gene TRBV28 combines with J gene TRBJ2-5, with D perhaps matching TRBD1 or TRBD2 (5 bases each). The germline V gene has CDR1 MDHEN and CDR2 SYDVKM. The V and J ends lost 1 base and 7 bases respectively, with 13 bases between them. This CDR3 has 14 amino acids. The CDR3 here is CASSLSGTAGTQYF. The CDR3 coding sequence is TGTGCCAGCAGTTTATCTGGGACCGCGGGGACCCAGTACTTC.

Only a few counts were recorded for this clonotype. The chain joins TRBV5-1 to TRBJ2-5; maybe TRBD2 (7 bases). The CDR3 runs to 15 residues. Between the trimmed V and J ends, which lost 4 bases and 5 bases, there was a span of 18 bases. Germline loops: CDR1 SGHRS, CDR2 YFSETQ. CDR3 sequence reads: CASSPTAGARETQYF. CDR3 in DNA: TGCGCCAGCAGCCCGACGGCGGGGGCGAGGGAGACCCAGTACTTC.

This clonotype has a single count. A much larger clonotype is one base distant, so this may be a read error. Since the CDR3 does not end with the conserved phenylalanine or tryptophan, this likely comes from a read error. The CDR3: CATSRERHLNTEAFS. The CDR3 coding sequence is TGTGCCACCAGCAGAGAGAGACACCTGAACACTGAAGCTTTCTCT. J is TRBJ1-1 and V is TRBV15; D not certain. V was clipped by 0 bases and J by 0 bases, with 8 bases between them. Germline V CDR1 and CDR2: LNHNV, YYDKDF (reference sequence). CDR3 length equals 15 residues.

This clonotype was counted between two and nine times. V is TRBV6-2 or TRBV6-3 and J is TRBJ1-1, with D maybe TRBD1 (6 bases). V was shortened by 7 bases and J by 5 bases, with 17 bases between the two germline ends. Germline CDR1 is MNHEY and CDR2 is SVGEGT. This CDR3 comprises 14 residues. The CDR3 here is CASTLTGRMTEAFF. In nucleotides, the CDR3 is TGTGCCAGCACCCTGACAGGAAGAATGACTGAAGCTTTCTTT.

V usage is TRBV5-5 and J usage is TRBJ1-1; D may be TRBD1 (6 bases). Trimming removed 3 bases at V and 3 bases at J, with 15 bases between. Germline CDR1 is SGHKS and CDR2 is YYEKEE (reference sequence). CDR3 length: 15 residues. The CDR3 is CASSWGQGRDTEAFF. CDR3 nucleotides: TGTGCCAGCAGCTGGGGCCAGGGGAGGGACACTGAAGCTTTCTTT.

The table lists this clonotype with many counts. The J gene is TRBJ2-2, the V gene TRBV20-1; D perhaps matches TRBD1 (6 bases). Germline V gene lookup returns CDR1 DFQATT and CDR2 SNEGSKA (reference sequence). Trimming removed 0 bases from V and 6 bases from J, with 14 bases in between. This CDR3 contains 15 residues. Here the CDR3 DNA reads TGCAGTGCTAGAGATCAGCTCAGGGGACCCGGGGAGCTGTTTTTT. Translated: CSARDQLRGPGELFF.

This clonotype was recorded many times. V and J are TRBV12-3 or TRBV12-4 and TRBJ1-5, with D perhaps TRBD1 (6 bases). The V end lost 3 bases, the J end lost 4 bases, and 13 bases lay between the germline ends. The CDR3 length is 15 residues. The CDR3 coding sequence is TGTGCCAGCAGTTTCCAGGGGTCGAGGAATCAGCCCCAGCATTTT. This gives the protein CASSFQGSRNQPQHF.

The genes are TRBV7-9 and TRBJ1-1; a weak D match, TRBD1 (6 bases). There are 16 residues in the CDR3. Germline V lookup: CDR1 SEHNR, CDR2 FQNEAQ (reference sequence). The ends were cut back, 5 bases at V and 0 bases at J, with 16 bases in the middle. The CDR3 coding sequence is TGTGCCAGCAGCCATCAGGGGATATCCATGAACACTGAAGCTTTCTTT. It yields the protein CASSHQGISMNTEAFF.

This clonotype was found a few times. V is TRBV12-5 and J is TRBJ2-5, with 7 positions matching TRBD1. The CDR3 has 15 amino acids. Germline-derived CDR1 and CDR2 are LGHNT and FRNRAP. Trimming took 6 bases from V and 5 from J; bases not matched to a gene: 12. CDR3 nucleotides: TGTGCTAGTGGCCATAACAGGGGACGGAGGGAGACCCAGTACTTC. This sequence encodes CASGHNRGRRETQYF.

Only a few counts were recorded for this clonotype. The CDR3 spells CATKRSGTQQETQYF. In DNA form, the CDR3 reads TGTGCCACTAAGAGATCCGGGACACAACAAGAGACCCAGTACTTC. The chain recombines TRBV15 with TRBJ2-5, with D perhaps matching TRBD1 (6 bases). Per the germline V gene, CDR1 is LNHNV and CDR2 is YYDKDF (reference sequence). This CDR3 contains 15 residues. V was trimmed by 9 bases and J by 2 bases, leaving 19 bases between them.

The V gene is TRBV7-9, the J gene TRBJ1-1; D may be TRBD1 (5 bases). Trimming took 4 bases from V and 8 from J, leaving 14 bases between them. The germline gives CDR1 SEHNR, CDR2 FQNEAQ (reference sequence). The CDR3 covers 13 residues. The CDR3 bases are TGTGCCAGCAGCTCCTTCCCGACAGACGAAGCTTTCTTT. Translating gives CASSSFPTDEAFF.

This chain links TRBV7-3 with TRBJ2-6; D is possibly TRBD1 (5 bases). Germline V lookup: CDR1 SGHTA, CDR2 FQGTGA. This CDR3 is built from 17 residues. Trimming shortened V by 0 bases and J by 0 bases, and 9 bases separated the two germline ends. CDR3 coding DNA: TGTGCCAGCAGCTTAACCCCAGGGAACTCTGGGGCCAACGTCCTGACTTTC. Translating it yields CASSLTPGNSGANVLTF.

This clonotype showed up many times. This chain joins TRBV7-6 and TRBJ2-3; D gene uncertain. The length of the CDR3 is 14 residues. V lost 5 bases, J lost 6 bases, and 15 bases lay in between. Germline CDR1 is SGHVS and CDR2 is FNYEAQ. CDR3 sequence: CASSPTPVPDTQYF. CDR3 nucleotides: TGTGCCAGCAGCCCGACTCCCGTCCCGGATACGCAGTATTTT.

This sequence joins TRBV28 and TRBJ2-1; tentatively, D is TRBD1 or TRBD2 (7 bases each). This CDR3 has 16 residues. Between the trimmed V and J ends, which lost 7 bases and 8 bases, there was a span of 24 bases. From germline, CDR1 is MDHEN and CDR2 SYDVKM. This chain's CDR3 is CASTERGRGRTDEQFF. The CDR3 coding sequence is TGTGCCAGCACCGAGAGGGGGAGGGGGCGCACCGATGAGCAGTTCTTC. The variable domain in full, completed from reference TRBV28 and TRBJ2-1, reads DVKVTQSSRYLVKRTGEKVFLECVQDMDHENMFWYRQDPGLGLRLIYFSYDVKMKEKGDIPEGYSVSREKKERFSLILESASTNQTSMYLCASTERGRGRTDEQFFGPGTRLTVL.

A few counts support this clonotype. This sequence joins TRBV28 and TRBJ1-4, with 10 bases fitting TRBD1. Trimming removed 7 bases from V and 7 bases from J; junction bases left unmatched: 9. This CDR3 has 15 amino acids. Germline CDR1 reads MDHEN; CDR2 reads SYDVKM. CDR3 in DNA: TGTGCCAGCACTAAAGACAGGGGGCTAGTTGAAAAACTGTTTTTT. Residues: CASTKDRGLVEKLFF.

Sample share makes this clonotype medium-sized. The rearrangement joins TRBV6-2 or TRBV6-3 to TRBJ2-7, with a possible D match to TRBD1 (5 bases). There are 12 residues in the CDR3. In germline, CDR1 is MNHEY, CDR2 SVGEGT. Trimming took 5 bases from V and 5 from J, leaving 10 bases between them. The CDR3 reads CASSQGGNEQYF. CDR3 nucleotide sequence: TGTGCCAGCAGTCAGGGCGGCAACGAGCAGTACTTC.

This clonotype has a count of ten or more. The CDR3: CSARSLAGGQDTQYF. CDR3 sequence (DNA): TGCAGTGCTAGATCCCTAGCGGGGGGGCAAGATACGCAGTATTTT. The rearrangement joins TRBV20-1 to TRBJ2-3; 12 bases are a match to TRBD2. CDR3 length: 15 amino acids. Unmatched junction bases numbered 5, after V lost 2 bases and J lost 5 bases. The germline CDR1 and CDR2 sequences are DFQATT and SNEGSKA (reference sequence).

The rearrangement joins TRBV6-4 to TRBJ2-7; TRBD2 might be the D (6 bases). The CDR3 loop spans 16 amino acids. Trimming shortened V by 0 bases and J by 0 bases, and 12 bases separated the two germline ends. Germline V CDR1 and CDR2: MRHNA, SNTAGT. The DNA of the CDR3 is TGTGCCAGCAGTGACTCGACGGGGGAGAGCTCCTACGAGCAGTACTTC. Translated: CASSDSTGESSYEQYF.

This clonotype was seen ten or more times. The chain is built from TRBV28 and TRBJ1-1; D uncertain. The CDR3 spans 14 residues. Trimming shortened V by 4 bases and J by 12 bases, and 21 bases separated the two germline ends. In germline, CDR1 is MDHEN, CDR2 SYDVKM. CDR3 DNA sequence: TGTGCCAGCAGTTCACCCGAGTTAGGGTCGGGATCTTTCTTT. The encoded protein is CASSSPELGSGSFF.

This clonotype was counted many times. The genes are TRBV11-2 and TRBJ2-7, with D possibly being TRBD2 (5 bases). This CDR3 region has 11 residues. Germline values: CDR1 SGHAT, CDR2 FQNNGV. Trimming cost V 8 bases and J 6 bases, with 11 bases left between them. CDR3 region: CASEGAVEQYF. Here the CDR3 DNA reads TGTGCCAGCGAGGGCGCGGTCGAGCAGTACTTC.

The table lists this clonotype with many counts. CDR3 sequence reads: CASRAQGATDTQYF. CDR3 in DNA: TGTGCCAGCAGGGCCCAGGGGGCCACAGATACGCAGTATTTT. The rearrangement joins TRBV2 to TRBJ2-3, with TRBD1 matching 8 bases. J lost 2 bases, V lost 6 bases, and 4 bases had no gene match. Germline V gives CDR1 SNHLY, CDR2 FYNNEI. This CDR3 contains 14 residues.

In DNA form, the CDR3 reads TGTGCCAGCAGCCAGGGGTCCAGGGTGGCTTTCTTT. It translates to CASSQGSRVAFF. This rearrangement joins TRBV6-5 to TRBJ1-1, with a weak D call TRBD1 (6 bases). Trimming took 6 bases from V and 11 from J, leaving 16 bases between them. The length of the CDR3 is 12 residues. Germline assignment: CDR1 MNHEY and CDR2 SVGAGI.

The chain employs TRBV6-5 and TRBJ1-5, with 7 nucleotides matching TRBD1. This CDR3 contains 15 residues. Germline-derived CDR1 and CDR2 are MNHEY and SVGAGI. J was trimmed by 4 bases and V by 5 bases; bases with no gene match: 8. The CDR3 loop is CASSQGDTPNQPQHF. CDR3 DNA: TGTGCCAGCAGTCAGGGGGACACCCCAAATCAGCCCCAGCATTTT.

The V and J genes are TRBV20-1 and TRBJ2-7, with 10 bases that match TRBD2. CDR1 is DFQATT, CDR2 SNEGSKA, per germline (reference sequence). The junction had 5 bases not matched to a gene; V was cut back by 2 bases and J by 4 bases. The CDR3 runs 14 residues. The CDR3 DNA sequence: TGCAGTGCTAGAAAGGGACTAGCGTTGTACGAGCAGTACTTC. It encodes CSARKGLALYEQYF.

This clonotype has just a few counts. The V and J genes are TRBV5-5 and TRBJ2-5; D is unresolved. The CDR3 runs 14 residues. Trimming pared 3 bases from V and 2 bases from J, leaving 11 bases between. CDR1 is SGHKS, CDR2 YYEKEE, per germline (reference sequence). CDR3 sequence (DNA): TGTGCCAGCAGCTACGTATCTAGGCAAGAGACCCAGTACTTC. This sequence encodes CASSYVSRQETQYF.

In its sample, this clonotype was seen a few times. The chain employs TRBV6-5 and TRBJ1-1; no definite D call. Trimming removed 5 bases at V and 6 bases at J, with 16 bases between. The CDR3 is made up of 14 amino acids. CDR1 and CDR2 from the germline V gene are MNHEY and SVGAGI. The CDR3 DNA is TGTGCCAGCAGTAGTCAGGTCGGACGGTCTGAAGCTTTCTTT. This sequence encodes CASSSQVGRSEAFF.

This clonotype occurred many times. The chain recombines TRBV19 with TRBJ2-7, with D perhaps given as TRBD1 or TRBD2 (5 bases each). This CDR3 contains 13 residues. The V gene lost 9 bases and the J gene lost 0 bases, with 12 bases spanning the gap. CDR1 and CDR2 (germline): LNHDA, SQIVND (reference sequence). The CDR3, as DNA: TGTGCCAGCCGGGGCGGAAGCTCCTACGAGCAGTACTTC. It translates to CASRGGSSYEQYF.

This clonotype was recorded at least ten times. The chain couples TRBV12-3 or TRBV12-4 to TRBJ1-4, with TRBD1 as a possible D gene (5 bases). Trimming left V 6 bases short and J 3 bases short, with 8 bases between. This CDR3 comprises 13 residues. The CDR3 bases are TGTGCCAGCAGAGGGGCAGCTAATGAAAAACTGTTTTTT. This translates into CASRGAANEKLFF.

This clonotype has at least ten counts. The V gene is TRBV7-2, the J gene TRBJ2-7, with D possibly called TRBD1 or TRBD2 (5 bases each). Germline V gene data show CDR1 as SGHTA and CDR2 as FQGNSA. With 4 bases removed from V and 4 bases from J, the gap between germline ends came to 14 bases. The CDR3 is 14 amino acids. Here the CDR3 DNA reads TGTGCCAGCAGCTCACAACGGGACGTTTACGAGCAGTACTTC. This sequence encodes CASSSQRDVYEQYF.